These 20 T cell receptor beta chains originate from one sample sequenced in a study of yellow fever vaccine responses in identical twins. TCRdb re-called the RT-PCR reads with MiXCR, one entry per CDR3 protein. The data contain thousands of distinct CDR3 sequences, roughly 86% of them singletons. The sample here was T cells from blood (PBMCs), unsorted or a sorted subset (not recorded which), taken before or after yellow fever vaccination (not recorded which). These receptors all stem from a woman under 30 who received the yellow fever vaccine.

As regards this clonotype: At one end the junction does not follow the germline gene, possibly because of a read error. The CDR3 nucleotides are TGTGCTAGCAGCCAAGGGACAGCCTACGAGCAGTACTTC. It specifies CASSQGTAYEQYF. The chain couples TRBV7-6 to TRBJ2-7; TRBD1 agrees at 7 bases. This CDR3 is built from 13 residues. Germline V gene lookup returns CDR1 SGHVS and CDR2 FNYEAQ.

The chain employs TRBV10-1 and TRBJ2-1; 13 nucleotides match TRBD2. Germline assignment: CDR1 WNHNN and CDR2 SYGVQD (reference sequence). There are 16 residues in the CDR3. The ends lost 0 bases at V and 6 bases at J; junction bases unmatched: 2. CDR3: CASSESRTSGGNEQFF. The CDR3 nucleotides read TGCGCCAGCAGTGAGTCTAGGACTAGCGGGGGCAATGAGCAGTTCTTC.

The gene calls are TRBV2 and TRBJ2-7, with D maybe TRBD2 (5 bases). V shed 6 bases and J shed 0 bases, with 12 bases lying between them. CDR1 is SNHLY, CDR2 FYNNEI, per germline. This CDR3 comprises 14 residues. The DNA for the CDR3 is TGTGCCAGCAGAGATAAACTAGTCTCCTACGAGCAGTACTTC. Its protein product is CASRDKLVSYEQYF.

The chain has TRBV6-2 or TRBV6-3 and TRBJ2-5; D is possibly TRBD2 (7 bases). The CDR3 has 13 amino acids. The germline V and J ends were trimmed by 10 bases and 6 bases, with 18 bases remaining between them. Looked up from germline, CDR1 is MNHEY and CDR2 is SVGEGT. CDR3 sequence: CATERGALQTQYF. CDR3 DNA: TGTGCCACCGAACGGGGGGCCCTACAGACCCAGTACTTC.

The chain joins TRBV29-1 to TRBJ2-1; 12 bases align to TRBD2. The germline V gene has CDR1 SQVTM and CDR2 ANQGSEA. V was pared by 3 bases and J by 3 bases, with 3 bases of the junction left unmatched. CDR3 length equals 15 residues. DNA of the CDR3: TGCAGCGTTGACCTGACTAGCGGGAGCTACAATGAGCAGTTCTTC. It is translated as CSVDLTSGSYNEQFF.

J is TRBJ1-1 and V is TRBV29-1, with D hard to call. The ends were cut back, 6 bases at V and 2 bases at J, with 4 bases in the middle. This CDR3 is 10 amino acids long. The V gene's germline CDR1 is SQVTM and CDR2 ANQGSEA. CDR3 amino acids: CSVGNTEAFF. The DNA of the CDR3 is TGCAGCGTGGGTAACACTGAAGCTTTCTTT.

This clonotype has only one observation. The chain carries TRBV15 and TRBJ1-2; 8 bases agree with TRBD1. This CDR3 spans 14 amino acids. Germline assignment: CDR1 LNHNV and CDR2 YYDKDF (reference sequence). J was trimmed by 8 bases and V by 1 base; bases with no gene match: 6. The CDR3, as DNA: TGTGCCACCAGCAGAGGGGGACAGGCTATAGGCTACACCTTC. It yields the protein CATSRGGQAIGYTF.

For this clonotype: The junction departs from the called germline gene at one end, perhaps through a read error. The rearrangement uses TRBV10-3 and TRBJ1-6; 7 nucleotides align to TRBD1. CDR1 and CDR2 from the germline V gene are ENHRY and SYGVKD. The CDR3 has 16 amino acids. This chain's CDR3 is CAISEQGSTYNSPLHF. For the CDR3, the DNA is TGTGCAATCAGTGAACAGGGGTCGACCTATAATTCACCCCTCCACTTT.

J is TRBJ1-3 and V is TRBV11-1; weak D call: TRBD1 (6 bases). From germline, CDR1 is SGHAT and CDR2 FQDESV (reference sequence). There are 13 residues in the CDR3. The V gene lost 0 bases and the J gene lost 8 bases, with 8 bases spanning the gap. CDR3 loop: CASSLAEGDTIYF. CDR3 nucleotide sequence: TGTGCCAGCAGCTTAGCGGAGGGGGACACCATATATTTT.

This clonotype was counted between two and nine times. V and J are TRBV9 and TRBJ1-2; 8 bases align to TRBD1. Germline V gene data show CDR1 as SGDLS and CDR2 as YYNGEE. This CDR3 has 17 amino acids. Trimming removed 3 bases from V and 7 bases from J; junction bases left unmatched: 17. CDR3 sequence (DNA): TGTGCCAGCAGCGGAAGGAAAGACGGACAGGGCGGAGGTGGCTACACCTTC. Translation: CASSGRKDGQGGGGYTF.

The chain carries TRBV4-1 and TRBJ2-5; possibly TRBD2 for D (5 bases). Trimming stripped 4 bases from V and 5 bases from J, with 11 bases between. CDR1 is MGHRA and CDR2 is YSYEKL in the germline V gene. CDR3 size: 13 residues. Written as DNA, the CDR3 is TGCGCCAGCAGCCTAGAGGGTCAGGAGACCCAGTACTTC. It yields the protein CASSLEGQETQYF.

This clonotype has just a few counts. V usage is TRBV4-1 and J usage is TRBJ1-1, with D possibly TRBD1 on 6 matching bases. CDR1 is MGHRA and CDR2 is YSYEKL in the germline V gene. The length of the CDR3 is 15 residues. Trimming took off 1 base at V and 4 bases at J, with 13 bases between the two ends. The DNA of the CDR3 is TGCGCCAGCAGCCAAGGGGGGGGGCTGGGCACTGAAGCTTTCTTT. This encodes CASSQGGGLGTEAFF.

The chain combines TRBV15 with TRBJ2-2, with D possibly matching TRBD2 (6 bases). Trimming removed 0 bases at V and 8 bases at J, with 16 bases between. Germline V gene lookup returns CDR1 LNHNV and CDR2 YYDKDF (reference sequence). This CDR3 comprises 16 residues. The CDR3 protein is CATSREGRTPPGELFF. The CDR3 DNA reads TGTGCCACCAGCAGAGAAGGGAGGACCCCTCCGGGGGAGCTGTTTTTT.

The chain uses TRBV20-1 and TRBJ2-5, with 7 bases matching TRBD1. Germline CDR1 is DFQATT and CDR2 is SNEGSKA (reference sequence). This CDR3 has 12 residues. With V trimmed by 3 bases and J by 3 bases, 1 base remained unmatched. This chain's CDR3 is CSARTGKETQYF. In DNA form, the CDR3 reads TGCAGTGCTAGGACAGGGAAAGAGACCCAGTACTTC.

CDR3 sequence (DNA): TGTGCCACCAGCAGGGAACGGACAGGTTGGAGCAATCAGCCCCAGCATTTT. It specifies CATSRERTGWSNQPQHF. This sequence joins TRBV15 and TRBJ1-5; TRBD1 aligns across 7 bases. The CDR3 extends over 17 amino acids. V dropped 3 bases and J dropped 1; count of bases not matched to a gene: 9. Germline lookup yields CDR1 LNHNV and CDR2 YYDKDF (reference sequence).

The V and J genes are TRBV18 and TRBJ2-5; 7 nucleotides match TRBD1. CDR1 and CDR2 from the germline V gene are KGHSH and LQKENI. The CDR3 consists of 14 residues. The trim removed 3 bases at V and 2 bases at J, leaving 3 bases unmatched. DNA of the CDR3: TGTGCCAGCTCACCGCCGGGACAGCAAGAGACCCAGTACTTC. Translated, it gives CASSPPGQQETQYF.

This clonotype was counted once. The J gene is TRBJ2-1, the V gene TRBV4-2; no firm D call. The V gene's germline CDR1 is LGHNA and CDR2 YNFKEQ. Between the trimmed V and J ends, which lost 4 bases and 3 bases, there was a span of 4 bases. The CDR3 covers 12 residues. CDR3 loop: CASSLDYNEQFF. The CDR3 DNA sequence: TGTGCCAGCAGCCTCGACTACAATGAGCAGTTCTTC.

The gene calls are TRBV7-9 and TRBJ1-1, with 9 positions matching TRBD1. This CDR3 spans 15 amino acids. The germline V gene has CDR1 SEHNR and CDR2 FQNEAQ (reference sequence). The junction had 4 bases not matched to a gene; V was cut back by 5 bases and J by 0 bases. CDR3 region: CASSPRTGVNTEAFF. The CDR3 nucleotides are TGTGCCAGCAGCCCCCGGACAGGGGTGAACACTGAAGCTTTCTTT.

This clonotype was counted once. The gene calls are TRBV29-1 and TRBJ2-2; D remains unclear. The CDR3 runs to 13 residues. With 2 bases removed from V and 7 bases from J, the gap between germline ends came to 11 bases. The germline V gene encodes CDR1 SQVTM and CDR2 ANQGSEA. The CDR3 region has the DNA TGCAGCGTTGAAAGTACCCGTATCGGGGAGCTGTTTTTT. Amino acid sequence: CSVESTRIGELFF.

This clonotype showed up just once. The chain recombines TRBV9 with TRBJ2-1, with 9 bases that match TRBD1. The CDR3 spans 15 residues. From germline, CDR1 is SGDLS and CDR2 YYNGEE. Unmatched junction bases numbered 11, after V lost 0 bases and J lost 13 bases. DNA of the CDR3: TGTGCCAGCAGCGTAGACCCCCCGACAGGGGGAGTTCAGTTCTTC. Residues: CASSVDPPTGGVQFF. Drawing the rest from reference TRBV9 and TRBJ2-1, the complete variable domain is DSGVTQTPKHLITATGQRVTLRCSPRSGDLSVYWYQQSLDQGLQFLIQYYNGEERAKGNILERFSAQQFPDLHSELNLSSLELGDSALYFCASSVDPPTGGVQFFGPGTRLTVL.